The clone carrying this T cell receptor (beta chain) was counted only a few times. High-throughput TCR beta sequencing covered peripheral CD8+ and CD4+ T cells. The record originates from a study of CD8 T cells in Susac syndrome. It was with random hexamers that about 0.45 to 1 ug RNA was reverse transcribed. Amplification of TCR beta CDR3 used immunoSEQ multiplex PCR across 54 Vbeta and 13 Jbeta. TCRdb fed the immunoSEQ multiplex PCR reads into MiXCR, producing one record per CDR3 protein. The sample has about 200,000 distinct CDR3 sequences, about 95% seen once. The CDR3 sequence is 12 residues long. The V gene's germline CDR1 is SQVTM and CDR2 ANQGSEA. Trimming stripped 3 bases from V and 1 base from J, with 6 bases between.

Sequencing was performed on CD4+ T cells from PBMCs. The TCR originated in a human donor with multiple sclerosis. The chain employs TRBV29-1 and TRBJ1-2; D perhaps matches TRBD1 (6 bases). This CDR3 is CSVEDSNYGYTF. The CDR3 DNA is TGCAGCGTTGAGGACAGTAACTATGGCTACACCTTC.